Listed here are 7 T cell receptor beta chains from one sample, sequenced in a study of blood T cell repertoires in COVID-19. Here immunoSEQ multiplex PCR was the method, and the copy in TCRdb shows in-frame clones only, minus some. The sample carries 90,000 to 110,000 clones, about 79% recorded once. Sequencing input: peripheral blood. The source of these receptors is a woman of 80 years or more with active or convalescent COVID-19.

The CDR3 is CASSHPGQEGSGNTIYF. CDR3 DNA sequence: TGCGCCAGCAGCCATCCGGGACAGGAAGGATCTGGAAACACCATATATTTT. The V call is TRBV4-1, the J call TRBJ1-3, with 8 bases matching TRBD1. This CDR3 has 17 amino acids. Germline V gene lookup returns CDR1 MGHRA and CDR2 YSYEKL. V dropped 3 bases and J dropped 1; count of bases not matched to a gene: 8.

Here the CDR3 reads CASSLSQGSGTGQNYGYTF. The DNA for the CDR3 is TGTGCCAGCAGTTTAAGTCAGGGATCCGGGACAGGGCAGAACTATGGCTACACCTTC. The chain recombines TRBV28 with TRBJ1-2; 9 positions match TRBD1. V was clipped by 2 bases and J by 2 bases; unmatched bases: 15. The CDR3 is 19 residues long. CDR1 is MDHEN and CDR2 is SYDVKM in the germline V gene.

The V gene is TRBV10-3, the J gene TRBJ2-2, with 14 bases lining up with TRBD2. V shed 6 bases, J shed 8 bases, and the junction held 5 bases outside the gene matches. CDR1 ENHRY and CDR2 SYGVKD come from the germline V gene. This CDR3 spans 15 amino acids. The CDR3 DNA is TGTGCCATCAGGCCGGGACTAGCGGGAGCTGGGGAGCTGTTTTTT. Encoded protein: CAIRPGLAGAGELFF.

This chain uses TRBV4-2 with TRBJ2-2, with 7 positions matching TRBD1. CDR3 length equals 16 residues. Germline CDR1 is LGHNA and CDR2 is YNFKEQ. The junction had 8 bases not matched to a gene; V was cut back by 3 bases and J by 4 bases. CDR3 sequence (DNA): TGTGCCAGCAGCCACCCCACAGGGGCGTCCACCGGGGAGCTGTTTTTT. Its translation is CASSHPTGASTGELFF.

The chain recombines TRBV24-1 with TRBJ1-6; D is possibly TRBD1 (6 bases). V gave up 3 bases and J gave up 12 bases, with 11 bases separating them. This CDR3 comprises 13 residues. Germline V gene lookup returns CDR1 KGHDR and CDR2 SFDVKD. The DNA of the CDR3 is TGTGCCACCAGTGATGCTCAGGGGAGACCCCTCCACTTT. It yields the protein CATSDAQGRPLHF.

The J gene is TRBJ2-3, the V gene TRBV6-5; weak D call: TRBD2 (5 bases). Germline V gene sequence: CDR1 MNHEY, CDR2 SVGAGI. CDR3 length: 15 residues. V lost 6 bases, J lost 2 bases, and 15 bases lay in between. This CDR3 is CASSDPGSPTDTQYF. The CDR3 bases are TGTGCCAGCAGCGACCCGGGGAGTCCCACAGATACGCAGTATTTT.

This clone was seen a few times. The chain uses TRBV4-2 and TRBJ1-3, with D hard to call. The CDR3 consists of 16 residues. V was cut by 0 bases and J by 0 bases, with 9 bases left in between. The germline V gene encodes CDR1 LGHNA and CDR2 YNFKEQ. The CDR3 protein is CASSQDFAASGNTIYF. Here the CDR3 DNA reads TGTGCCAGCAGCCAAGATTTCGCGGCCTCTGGAAACACCATATATTTT.